The 7 T cell receptor beta chains reported below all come from one sample, sequenced in a study of T cell responses to AZD1222 COVID-19 vaccine. TCRdb's table, derived via immunoSEQ multiplex PCR, lists solely in-frame clones and lacks some. The sample has around 90,000 clones, 65% to 90% seen once. The sample consisted of peripheral blood, taken on day 0 of AZD1222 vaccination. The receptors derive from an adult in good health.

V and J are TRBV6-2 or TRBV6-3 and TRBJ2-5; 9 bases are a match to TRBD1. The CDR3 contains 15 residues. The germline V gene encodes CDR1 MNHEY and CDR2 SVGEGT. With 4 bases clipped from V and 4 bases from J, the junction kept 7 bases outside the gene matches. The CDR3 loop reads CASSSTPDRGETQYF. Here the CDR3 DNA reads TGTGCCAGCAGTTCCACCCCGGACAGGGGAGAGACCCAGTACTTC.

The chain joins TRBV6-5 to TRBJ1-5, with D maybe TRBD1 (6 bases). Germline-derived CDR1 and CDR2 are MNHEY and SVGAGI. Trimming cost V 0 bases and J 6 bases, with 12 bases left between them. The CDR3 sequence is 15 residues long. CDR3 in amino acids: CASSYSGGRFQPQHF. CDR3 in DNA: TGTGCCAGCAGTTACTCAGGGGGAAGGTTTCAGCCCCAGCATTTT.

This chain connects TRBV19 to TRBJ2-7; 12 bases line up with TRBD2. There are 16 residues in the CDR3. J was trimmed by 5 bases and V by 2 bases; bases with no gene match: 7. From germline, CDR1 is LNHDA and CDR2 SQIVND (reference sequence). DNA for the CDR3: TGTGCCAGTAGTATAAAGACTAGCGGGAGCTTGGACGAGCAGTACTTC. It encodes CASSIKTSGSLDEQYF.

V is TRBV12-5 and J is TRBJ1-5; maybe TRBD1 (5 bases). Germline CDR1 is LGHNT and CDR2 is FRNRAP. Trimming cost V 6 bases and J 6 bases, with 12 bases left between them. CDR3 length: 13 residues. The CDR3 nucleotides are TGTGCTAGTGGCCTGGACATTGGTCAGCCCCAGCATTTT. Its protein product is CASGLDIGQPQHF.

DNA of the CDR3: TGTGCCAGCAGCTTGGATGGACAGTTGATCTATGGCTACACCTTC. Its translation is CASSLDGQLIYGYTF. This sequence joins TRBV5-4 and TRBJ1-2, with D possibly matching TRBD1 (6 bases). Germline values: CDR1 SGHNT, CDR2 YYREEE (reference sequence). This CDR3 region has 15 residues. V lost 0 bases to trimming and J lost 4 bases, with 13 bases between them.

The chain combines TRBV14 with TRBJ2-6; D may be TRBD2 (5 bases). The V gene's germline CDR1 is SGHDN and CDR2 FVKESK. CDR3 length equals 18 residues. Trimming removed 4 bases from V and 1 base from J, with 17 bases in between. The CDR3, as DNA: TGTGCCAGCAGCCCCCTTCGGGGATCTGGTTCTGGGGCCAACGTCCTGACTTTC. Translation: CASSPLRGSGSGANVLTF.

The chain has TRBV20-1 and TRBJ2-2; 11 bases fit TRBD1. The CDR3 contains 16 residues. Germline-derived CDR1 and CDR2 are DFQATT and SNEGSKA (reference sequence). Unmatched junction bases numbered 11, after V lost 3 bases and J lost 8 bases. As DNA, the CDR3 is TGCAGTGCTAGTCGCGGACAGGGGGCTAATTTGGGGGAGCTGTTTTTT. Protein sequence: CSASRGQGANLGELFF.